This TCR beta chain was captured in a study of control samples from healthy donors and cancer patients. Clones were sequenced by immunoSEQ multiplex PCR, and TCRdb holds only the in-frame ones, with some missing. The table has about 90,000 clones, 75% to 95% seen once. From germline, CDR1 is MNHEY and CDR2 SVGEGT. The CDR3 loop spans 15 amino acids. J was trimmed by 3 bases and V by 6 bases; bases with no gene match: 8. The origin of this receptor is a woman aged 18-35 years in good health. The source material was blood. The rearrangement joins TRBV6-2 or TRBV6-3 to TRBJ2-7; 10 positions agree with TRBD1. The CDR3 is CASSRRQGAFYEQYF. DNA of the CDR3: TGTGCCAGCAGCAGAAGACAGGGGGCTTTCTACGAGCAGTACTTC.